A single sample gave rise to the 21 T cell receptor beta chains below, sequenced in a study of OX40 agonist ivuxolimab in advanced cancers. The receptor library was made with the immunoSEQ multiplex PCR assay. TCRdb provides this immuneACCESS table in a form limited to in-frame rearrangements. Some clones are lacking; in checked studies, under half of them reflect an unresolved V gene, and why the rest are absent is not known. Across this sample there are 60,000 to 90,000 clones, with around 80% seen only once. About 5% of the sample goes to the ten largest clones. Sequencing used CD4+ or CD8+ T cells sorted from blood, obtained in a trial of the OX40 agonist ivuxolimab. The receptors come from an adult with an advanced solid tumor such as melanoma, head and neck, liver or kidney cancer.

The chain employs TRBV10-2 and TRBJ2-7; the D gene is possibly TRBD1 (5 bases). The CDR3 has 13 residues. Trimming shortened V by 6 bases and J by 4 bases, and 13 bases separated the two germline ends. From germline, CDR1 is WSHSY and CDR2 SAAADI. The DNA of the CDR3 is TGCGCCAGCAGCTGGGGCCCTTTTTACGAGCAGTACTTC. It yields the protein CASSWGPFYEQYF.

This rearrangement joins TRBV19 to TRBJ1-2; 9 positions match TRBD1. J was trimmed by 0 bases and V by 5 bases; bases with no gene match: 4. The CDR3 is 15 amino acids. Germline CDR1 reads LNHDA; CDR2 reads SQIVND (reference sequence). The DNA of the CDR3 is TGTGCCAGTAGTGCCCACAGGGGGCCTAACTATGGCTACACCTTC. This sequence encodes CASSAHRGPNYGYTF.

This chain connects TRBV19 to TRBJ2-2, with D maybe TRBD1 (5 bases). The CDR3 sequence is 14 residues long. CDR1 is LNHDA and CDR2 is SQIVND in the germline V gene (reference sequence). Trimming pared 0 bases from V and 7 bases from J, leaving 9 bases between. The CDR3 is CASSIDRGHGELFF. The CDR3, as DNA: TGTGCCAGTAGTATAGATCGAGGACACGGGGAGCTGTTTTTT.

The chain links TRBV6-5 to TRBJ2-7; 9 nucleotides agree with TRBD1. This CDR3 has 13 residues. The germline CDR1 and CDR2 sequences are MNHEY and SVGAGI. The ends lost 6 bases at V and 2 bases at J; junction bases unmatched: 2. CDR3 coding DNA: TGTGCCAGCAGAAGGGACAGGGCCTACGAGCAGTACTTC. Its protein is CASRRDRAYEQYF.

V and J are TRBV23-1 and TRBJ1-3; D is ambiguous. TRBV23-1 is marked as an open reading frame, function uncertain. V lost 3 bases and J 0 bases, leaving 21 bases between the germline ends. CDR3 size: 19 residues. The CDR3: CASSHKGCDRPHSGNTIYF. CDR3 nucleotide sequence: TGCGCCAGCAGTCACAAGGGTTGTGATCGGCCACACTCTGGAAACACCATATATTTT.

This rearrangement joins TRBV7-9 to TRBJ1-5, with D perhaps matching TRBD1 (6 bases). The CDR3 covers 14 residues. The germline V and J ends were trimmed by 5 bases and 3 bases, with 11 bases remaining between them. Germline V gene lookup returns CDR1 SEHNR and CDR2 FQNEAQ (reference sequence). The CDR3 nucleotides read TGTGCCAGCAGCGACAGGAATCCCAATCAGCCCCAGCATTTT. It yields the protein CASSDRNPNQPQHF.

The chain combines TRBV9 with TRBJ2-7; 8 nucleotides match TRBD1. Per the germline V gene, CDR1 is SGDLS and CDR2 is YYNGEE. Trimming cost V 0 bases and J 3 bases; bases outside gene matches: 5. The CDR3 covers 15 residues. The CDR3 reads CASSVGPGGFYEQYF. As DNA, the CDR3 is TGTGCCAGCAGCGTAGGGCCAGGGGGCTTCTACGAGCAGTACTTC.

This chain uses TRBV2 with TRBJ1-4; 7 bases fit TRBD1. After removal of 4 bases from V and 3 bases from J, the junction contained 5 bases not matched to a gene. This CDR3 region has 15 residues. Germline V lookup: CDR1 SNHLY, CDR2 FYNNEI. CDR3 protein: CASSGDRVANEKLFF. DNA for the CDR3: TGTGCCAGCAGTGGAGACAGGGTGGCTAATGAAAAACTGTTTTTT.

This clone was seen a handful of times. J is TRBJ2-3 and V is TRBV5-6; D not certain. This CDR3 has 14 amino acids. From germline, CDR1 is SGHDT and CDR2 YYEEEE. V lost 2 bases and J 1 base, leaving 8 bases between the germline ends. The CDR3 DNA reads TGTGCCAGCAGCTTAGTAAGCGGCACAGATACGCAGTATTTT. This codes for CASSLVSGTDTQYF.

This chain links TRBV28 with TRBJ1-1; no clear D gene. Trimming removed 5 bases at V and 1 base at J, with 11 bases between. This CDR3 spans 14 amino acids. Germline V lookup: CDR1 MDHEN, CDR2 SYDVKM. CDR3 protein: CASSPRVSNTEAFF. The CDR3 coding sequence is TGTGCCAGCAGTCCCCGGGTTTCGAACACTGAAGCTTTCTTT. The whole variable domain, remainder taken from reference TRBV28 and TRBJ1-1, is DVKVTQSSRYLVKRTGEKVFLECVQDMDHENMFWYRQDPGLGLRLIYFSYDVKMKEKGDIPEGYSVSREKKERFSLILESASTNQTSMYLCASSPRVSNTEAFFGQGTRLTVV.

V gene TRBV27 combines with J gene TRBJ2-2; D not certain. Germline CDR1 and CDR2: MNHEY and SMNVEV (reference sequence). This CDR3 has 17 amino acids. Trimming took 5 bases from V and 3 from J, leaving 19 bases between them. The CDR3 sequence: CASSPHSGPWDTGELFF. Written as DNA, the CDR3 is TGTGCCAGCAGTCCCCATTCGGGCCCTTGGGACACCGGGGAGCTGTTTTTT.

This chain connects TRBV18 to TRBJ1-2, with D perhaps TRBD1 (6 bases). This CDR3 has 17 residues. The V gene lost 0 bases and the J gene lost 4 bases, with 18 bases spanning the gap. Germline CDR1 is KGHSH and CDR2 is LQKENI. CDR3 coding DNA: TGTGCCAGCTCACCACCTACAGGACAGCAGTTTGGCTATGGCTACACCTTC. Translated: CASSPPTGQQFGYGYTF.

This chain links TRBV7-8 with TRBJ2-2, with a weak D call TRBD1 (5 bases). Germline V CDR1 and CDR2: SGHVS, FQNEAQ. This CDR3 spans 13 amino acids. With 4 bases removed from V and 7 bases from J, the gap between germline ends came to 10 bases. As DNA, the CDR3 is TGTGCCAGCAGCTCGCAGGGAATCGGGGAGCTGTTTTTT. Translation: CASSSQGIGELFF.

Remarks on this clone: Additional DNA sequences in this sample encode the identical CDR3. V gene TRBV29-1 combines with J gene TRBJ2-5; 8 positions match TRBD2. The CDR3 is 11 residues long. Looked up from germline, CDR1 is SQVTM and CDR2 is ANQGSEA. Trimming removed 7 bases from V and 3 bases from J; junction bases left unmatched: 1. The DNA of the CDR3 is TGCAGCGCCGGGGGGGAAGAGACCCAGTACTTC. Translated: CSAGGEETQYF.

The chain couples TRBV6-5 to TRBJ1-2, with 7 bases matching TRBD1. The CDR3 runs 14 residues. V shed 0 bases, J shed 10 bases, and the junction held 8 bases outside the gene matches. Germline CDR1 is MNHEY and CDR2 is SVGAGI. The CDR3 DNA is TGTGCCAGCAGTTACTCGAAGGGACAGCCGGTCTACACCTTC. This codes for CASSYSKGQPVYTF.

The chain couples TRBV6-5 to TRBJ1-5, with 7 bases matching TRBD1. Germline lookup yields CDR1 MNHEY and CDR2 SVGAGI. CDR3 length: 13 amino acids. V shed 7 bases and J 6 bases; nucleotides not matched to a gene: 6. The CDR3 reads CASNDRDSQPQHF. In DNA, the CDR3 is TGTGCCAGCAACGACAGGGATAGTCAGCCCCAGCATTTT.

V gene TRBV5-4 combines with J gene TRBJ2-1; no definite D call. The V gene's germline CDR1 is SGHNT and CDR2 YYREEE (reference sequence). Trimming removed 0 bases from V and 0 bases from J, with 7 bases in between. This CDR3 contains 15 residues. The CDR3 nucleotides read TGTGCCAGCAGCTTGGAGGCAGACTCCTACAATGAGCAGTTCTTC. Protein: CASSLEADSYNEQFF.

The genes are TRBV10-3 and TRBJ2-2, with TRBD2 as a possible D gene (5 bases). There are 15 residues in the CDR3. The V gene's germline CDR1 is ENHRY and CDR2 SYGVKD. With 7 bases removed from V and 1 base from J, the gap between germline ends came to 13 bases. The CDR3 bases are TGTGCCATCAATCCTTCGGGATTGAACACCGGGGAGCTGTTTTTT. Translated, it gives CAINPSGLNTGELFF.

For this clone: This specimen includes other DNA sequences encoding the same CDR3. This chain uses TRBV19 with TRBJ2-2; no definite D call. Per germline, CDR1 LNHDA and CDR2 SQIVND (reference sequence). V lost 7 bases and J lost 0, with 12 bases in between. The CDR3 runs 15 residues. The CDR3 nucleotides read TGTGCCAGTATGTCGTTAGCTGCGAACACCGGGGAGCTGTTTTTT. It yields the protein CASMSLAANTGELFF.

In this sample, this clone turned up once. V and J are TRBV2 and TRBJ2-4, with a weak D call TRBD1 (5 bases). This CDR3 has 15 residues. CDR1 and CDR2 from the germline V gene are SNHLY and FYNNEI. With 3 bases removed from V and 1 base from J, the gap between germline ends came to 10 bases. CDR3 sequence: CASSDKGPAKNIQYF. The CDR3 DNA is TGTGCCAGCAGTGACAAGGGGCCGGCCAAAAACATTCAGTACTTC. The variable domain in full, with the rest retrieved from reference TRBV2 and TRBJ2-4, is EPEVTQTPSHQVTQMGQEVILRCVPISNHLYFYWYRQILGQKVEFLVSFYNNEISEKSEIFDDQFSVERPDGSNFTLKIRSTKLEDSAMYFCASSDKGPAKNIQYFGAGTRLSVL.

CDR3 DNA sequence: TGTGCCAGCAGCAAATCGACGGGCTTGAATCAGCCCCAGCATTTT. This sequence encodes CASSKSTGLNQPQHF. The V gene is TRBV7-6, the J gene TRBJ1-5; D gene ambiguous. There are 15 residues in the CDR3. V lost 5 bases, J lost 4 bases, and 15 bases lay in between. Germline CDR1 SGHVS, CDR2 FNYEAQ.